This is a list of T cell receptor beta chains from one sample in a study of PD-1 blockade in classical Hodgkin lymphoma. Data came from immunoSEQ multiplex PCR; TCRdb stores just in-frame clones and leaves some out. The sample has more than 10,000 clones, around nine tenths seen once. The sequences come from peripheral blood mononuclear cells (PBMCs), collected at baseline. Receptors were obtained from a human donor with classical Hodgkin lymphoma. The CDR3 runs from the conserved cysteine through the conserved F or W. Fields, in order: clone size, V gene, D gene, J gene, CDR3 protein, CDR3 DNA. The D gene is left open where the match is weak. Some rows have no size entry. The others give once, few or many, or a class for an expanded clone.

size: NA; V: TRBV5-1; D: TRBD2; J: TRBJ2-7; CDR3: CASSLVSNSGVAYF; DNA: TGCGCCAGCAGCTTGGTTAGTAATAGCGGGGTGGCGTACTTC
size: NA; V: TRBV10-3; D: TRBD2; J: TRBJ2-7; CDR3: CAIRDGTSGTSYEQYF; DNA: TGTGCCATCAGAGACGGGACTAGCGGAACTTCCTACGAGCAGTACTTC
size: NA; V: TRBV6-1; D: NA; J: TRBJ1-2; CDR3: CASSEAQPIFYGYTF; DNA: TGTGCCAGCAGTGAAGCGCAGCCAATCTTCTATGGCTACACCTTC
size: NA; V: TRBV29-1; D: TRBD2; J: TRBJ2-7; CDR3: CSVGGPRLAGEGEQYF; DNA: TGCAGCGTTGGGGGGCCCCGACTAGCGGGAGAGGGCGAGCAGTACTTC
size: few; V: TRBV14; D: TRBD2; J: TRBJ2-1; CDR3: CASSQGLAGGNNEQFF; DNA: TGTGCCAGCAGCCAAGGACTAGCGGGAGGTAACAATGAGCAGTTCTTC
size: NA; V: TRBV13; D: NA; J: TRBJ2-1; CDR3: CASTLGRARDEQFF; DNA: TGTGCCAGCACCCTTGGAAGGGCCCGCGATGAGCAGTTCTTC
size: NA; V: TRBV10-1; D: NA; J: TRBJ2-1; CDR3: CASSLDRSSYNEQFF; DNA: TGCGCCAGCAGCCTGGACAGAAGCTCCTACAATGAGCAGTTCTTC
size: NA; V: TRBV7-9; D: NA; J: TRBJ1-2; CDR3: CASSLQSHYGYTF; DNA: TGTGCCAGCAGCTTGCAGAGTCACTATGGCTACACCTTC
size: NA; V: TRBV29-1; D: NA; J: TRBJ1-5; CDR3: CSVEGRPFRSSNQPQHF; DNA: TGCAGCGTTGAAGGGAGGCCGTTCCGGAGTAGCAATCAGCCCCAGCATTTT
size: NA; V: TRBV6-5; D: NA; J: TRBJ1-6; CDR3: CASSYSLQPGTPLHF; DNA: TGTGCCAGCAGTTACTCTCTTCAACCAGGGACACCCCTCCACTTT